The rows below give T cell receptor beta chains drawn from one sample of a study of post-analysis software for immune sequencing data. In TCRdb, the PCR reads were re-called with MiXCR into one record per CDR3 protein. The sample records around 770,000 distinct CDR3 sequences, roughly 46% being singletons. The sequencing sample was made of blood. The source is a girl between 5 and 17 years old with multiple sclerosis. Both conserved end residues are part of each CDR3. D genes are given only for firm matches. Clone size is shown for a subset of rows, as once, few, many or a class of expanded clone.

cdr3_aa cdr3_nt d_call clone_size j_call v_call
CASPLTGGLDGYTF TGTGCCAGCCCCCTCACGGGGGGGCTGGATGGCTACACCTTC . . TRBJ1-2 TRBV2
CAVGEISVEGNSPLHF TGTGCCGTCGGGGAGATATCGGTTGAGGGTAATTCACCCCTCCACTTT . few TRBJ1-6 TRBV12-3/TRBV12-4
CASSQRGGNTEAFF TGTGCCAGCAGCCAGCGTGGAGGGAACACTGAAGCTTTCTTT . . TRBJ1-1 TRBV14
CASSPPVGGVDTQYF TGTGCCAGCTCACCACCGGTCGGAGGTGTAGATACGCAGTATTTT . few TRBJ2-3 TRBV18
CASSWEPRGQPQHF TGCGCCAGTAGCTGGGAACCACGAGGACAGCCCCAGCATTTT . . TRBJ1-5 TRBV5-1
CASSSDEYNEQYF TGTGCCAGCAGCTCGGACGAATACAATGAGCAGTACTTC . . TRBJ2-7 TRBV5-6
CASSLPRGGKAEGTGELFF TGCGCCAGCAGCTTACCCAGGGGGGGTAAGGCCGAAGGCACCGGGGAGCTGTTTTTT . . TRBJ2-2 TRBV5-1
CASSTTRPGGEQYF TGTGCCAGCAGCACAACACGGCCAGGGGGCGAGCAGTACTTC TRBD1 . TRBJ2-7 TRBV12-3/TRBV12-4
CASSPSGTRETQYF TGTGCCAGCTCACCGAGTGGGACCCGGGAGACCCAGTACTTC . . TRBJ2-5 TRBV18
CASSLRAYNQPQHF TGTGCCAGCAGTTTACGGGCCTACAATCAGCCCCAGCATTTT . . TRBJ1-5 TRBV12-3/TRBV12-4
CSAYQETQYF TGCAGTGCGTACCAAGAGACCCAGTACTTC . . TRBJ2-5 TRBV20-1
CASSSQGRSNSNQPQHF TGTGCCAGCAGCTCACAGGGGCGCTCTAATAGCAATCAGCCCCAGCATTTT TRBD1 . TRBJ1-5 TRBV5-6
CSATLDGRNTEAFF TGCAGTGCTACCCTGGACGGGAGGAACACTGAAGCTTTCTTT . . TRBJ1-1 TRBV20-1
CASSIKSGSLREQYF TGTGCCAGTAGTATAAAGAGCGGGAGCCTCCGCGAGCAGTACTTC TRBD2 few TRBJ2-7 TRBV19
CAMSQGTQETQYF TGTGCCATGTCCCAGGGGACCCAAGAGACCCAGTACTTC . few TRBJ2-5 TRBV10-3
CASSLTGGANVLTF TGTGCCAGCAGCCTGACAGGTGGGGCCAACGTCCTGACTTTC . . TRBJ2-6 TRBV7-9
CASSQRRGYEQYF TGTGCCAGCAGCCAGAGGAGGGGTTACGAGCAGTACTTC . . TRBJ2-7 TRBV7-8
CASSQEQLANTEAFF TGTGCCAGCAGCCAAGAACAGTTGGCGAACACTGAAGCTTTCTTT . . TRBJ1-1 TRBV4-2
CATGEPGEGQFF TGTGCCACCGGGGAACCAGGGGAGGGGCAGTTCTTC . . TRBJ2-1 TRBV10-3
CSATGAREQYF TGCAGCGCCACAGGGGCTCGGGAGCAGTACTTC TRBD1 . TRBJ2-7 TRBV29-1
CASSLQGRNPYEQYF TGTGCCAGCAGCTTACAGGGGAGGAATCCTTACGAGCAGTACTTC . . TRBJ2-7 TRBV7-9
CARQAGGADTQYF TGTGCCAGGCAAGCGGGAGGGGCAGATACGCAGTATTTT TRBD2 . TRBJ2-3 TRBV7-2
CASSYGHEQFF TGTGCCAGCAGTTACGGCCATGAGCAGTTCTTC . . TRBJ2-1 TRBV6-5
CSAGTSGYTGELFF TGCAGTGCTGGGACTAGCGGATACACCGGGGAGCTGTTTTTT TRBD2 . TRBJ2-2 TRBV20-1